These 25 T cell receptor beta chains were all obtained from the same sample, sequenced in a study of cytomegalovirus exposure and HLA in healthy donors. Both 60 Vbeta primers and 13 Jbeta primers went into the PCR. Libraries were prepared by immunoSEQ multiplex PCR; TCRdb keeps only in-frame clonotypes and omits some of them. The repertoire holds about 160,000 clones, roughly 70% seen once, with roughly 7.1% in the top ten. Material: PBMCs. These receptors were taken from a man aged 35 to 55 in good health and CMV-seropositive.

This clone has only one observation. V is TRBV6-1 and J is TRBJ2-7; the D is unclear. The germline V gene has CDR1 MNHNS and CDR2 SASEGT. V gave up 4 bases and J gave up 7 bases, with 14 bases separating them. This CDR3 has 13 residues. As DNA, the CDR3 is TGTGCCAGCAGTGTCCGGAGCCTACCGGAGCAGTACTTC. Protein: CASSVRSLPEQYF.

The chain is built from TRBV27 and TRBJ2-5, with D perhaps matching TRBD1 (6 bases). Germline V lookup: CDR1 MNHEY, CDR2 SMNVEV (reference sequence). The CDR3 runs to 13 residues. The V and J ends lost 5 bases and 3 bases respectively, with 10 bases between them. Here the CDR3 reads CASSPGHKETQYF. The CDR3 nucleotides are TGTGCCAGCAGTCCGGGACACAAAGAGACCCAGTACTTC.

The rearrangement joins TRBV7-9 to TRBJ2-3; no clear D. CDR1 SEHNR and CDR2 FQNEAQ come from the germline V gene (reference sequence). This CDR3 region has 13 residues. V shed 5 bases and J shed 0 bases, with 6 bases lying between them. This chain's CDR3 is CASSAVSTDTQYF. CDR3 bases: TGTGCCAGCAGCGCAGTGAGCACAGATACGCAGTATTTT.

CDR3 sequence: CASSSRDRIGGYTF. CDR3 nucleotide sequence: TGTGCCAGCAGCTCCCGGGACAGGATTGGTGGCTACACCTTC. The gene calls are TRBV11-2 and TRBJ1-2, with 8 bases identical to TRBD1. The V and J ends lost 4 bases and 7 bases, in that order; junction bases with no gene match: 8. CDR3 length: 14 amino acids. Germline CDR1 is SGHAT and CDR2 is FQNNGV.

This chain uses TRBV7-2 with TRBJ2-5; no reliable D call. The CDR3 consists of 12 residues. Germline V gene sequence: CDR1 SGHTA, CDR2 FQGNSA. V dropped 3 bases and J dropped 5 bases, with 7 bases sitting between them. The CDR3 coding sequence is TGTGCCAGCAGCTTTACGAGTGAGACCCAGTACTTC. Translated: CASSFTSETQYF.

The chain combines TRBV4-1 with TRBJ2-7; D unresolved. The CDR3 totals 14 residues. Germline-derived CDR1 and CDR2 are MGHRA and YSYEKL. Trimming took 1 base from V and 3 from J, leaving 10 bases between them. CDR3 in DNA: TGCGCCAGCAGCCAAGTAAGCACTCTCTACGAGCAGTACTTC. Amino acids: CASSQVSTLYEQYF.

The DNA for the CDR3 is TGTGCCAGCAGAGAGGGACAGGGGAACACTGAAGCTTTCTTT. Its translation: CASREGQGNTEAFF. The J gene is TRBJ1-1, the V gene TRBV6-5, with 9 bases lining up with TRBD1. The germline CDR1 and CDR2 sequences are MNHEY and SVGAGI. This CDR3 has 14 amino acids. J lost 1 base, V lost 6 bases, and 3 bases had no gene match.

This clone was counted only a few times. The chain combines TRBV6-6 with TRBJ2-5, with D tentatively TRBD2 (5 bases). The CDR3 has 16 residues. V lost 4 bases and J 1 base, leaving 16 bases between the germline ends. Per the germline V gene, CDR1 is MNHNY and CDR2 is SVGAGI (reference sequence). The CDR3 nucleotides are TGTGCCAGCAGTTCCCCCTTAGGTAGCGCCCAAGAGACCCAGTACTTC. Encoded protein: CASSSPLGSAQETQYF.

The chain employs TRBV27 and TRBJ1-5; 9 nucleotides agree with TRBD1. The germline CDR1 and CDR2 sequences are MNHEY and SMNVEV (reference sequence). Losses at the gene ends were 4 bases for V and 4 bases for J; bases not matched to a gene: 5. The length of the CDR3 is 15 residues. The CDR3 nucleotides read TGTGCCAGCAGTTCAGACAGGGGGGGAAATCAGCCCCAGCATTTT. This translates into CASSSDRGGNQPQHF.

This clone has just a few counts. The chain has TRBV29-1 and TRBJ1-1; 11 bases agree with TRBD1. Germline V gene lookup returns CDR1 SQVTM and CDR2 ANQGSEA. The V gene end was trimmed by 4 bases and the J gene end by 6 bases; junction bases not matched to a gene: 10. This CDR3 has 15 residues. The CDR3 DNA reads as TGCAGCGTTGTCGGGGGGACAGGGGGGACTGCTGAAGCTTTCTTT. This translates into CSVVGGTGGTAEAFF.

The gene calls are TRBV4-1 and TRBJ2-2, with 9 bases that match TRBD1. Germline V CDR1 and CDR2: MGHRA, YSYEKL. The CDR3 sequence is 16 residues long. The ends lost 0 bases at V and 2 bases at J; junction bases unmatched: 1. DNA for the CDR3: TGCGCCAGCAGCCAAGAACAGGGGGCCAACACCGGGGAGCTGTTTTTT. This gives the protein CASSQEQGANTGELFF.

The chain couples TRBV5-6 to TRBJ2-7; 8 bases line up with TRBD1. Germline assignment: CDR1 SGHDT and CDR2 YYEEEE. J lost 3 bases, V lost 3 bases, and 8 bases had no gene match. The CDR3 spans 15 residues. CDR3 in DNA: TGTGCCAGCAGCTCCCTCGGGACAGGTTACTACGAGCAGTACTTC. This translates into CASSSLGTGYYEQYF.

The chain carries TRBV7-6 and TRBJ2-5; TRBD1 is a possible D gene (6 bases). In germline, CDR1 is SGHVS, CDR2 FNYEAQ. CDR3 length equals 14 residues. Trimming took off 3 bases at V and 7 bases at J, with 15 bases between the two ends. CDR3 amino acids: CASSLASRGGTQYF. The DNA for the CDR3 is TGTGCCAGCAGCTTGGCTAGCAGGGGCGGGACCCAGTACTTC.

The rearrangement links TRBV5-4 to TRBJ2-1, with TRBD1 as a possible D gene (7 bases). V was pared by 5 bases and J by 4 bases, with 13 bases between. Per the germline V gene, CDR1 is SGHNT and CDR2 is YYREEE (reference sequence). The CDR3 extends over 14 amino acids. The CDR3 here is CASSYSGGYNEQFF. CDR3 DNA: TGTGCCAGCAGTTATTCAGGGGGGTACAATGAGCAGTTCTTC. The whole variable domain, filled in from reference TRBV5-4 and TRBJ2-1, reads ETGVTQSPTHLIKTRGQQVTLRCSSQSGHNTVSWYQQALGQGPQFIFQYYREEENGRGNFPPRFSGLQFPNYSSELNVNALELDDSALYLCASSYSGGYNEQFFGPGTRLTVL.

V and J are TRBV6-5 and TRBJ1-1; 7 nucleotides match TRBD1. Losses at the gene ends were 6 bases for V and 1 base for J; bases not matched to a gene: 2. The germline gives CDR1 MNHEY, CDR2 SVGAGI. The CDR3 is made up of 13 amino acids. CDR3 residues: CASRTGRNTEAFF. The CDR3 DNA reads TGTGCCAGCAGGACAGGGCGGAACACTGAAGCTTTCTTT.

The sample holds a few counts of this clone. V is TRBV19 and J is TRBJ2-2; 7 bases map to TRBD2. Per germline, CDR1 LNHDA and CDR2 SQIVND (reference sequence). The J segment lost 4 bases and the V segment lost 8 bases, leaving 4 bases of the junction unmatched. This CDR3 spans 13 amino acids. CDR3 DNA: TGTGCCAGTGGACTAGTCGGCACCGGGGAGCTGTTTTTT. It yields the protein CASGLVGTGELFF.

For this clone: This specimen includes other DNA sequences encoding the same CDR3. The gene calls are TRBV5-4 and TRBJ2-2; 7 bases are shared with TRBD1. Germline trimming cut 3 bases from V and 4 bases from J; bases unmatched to any gene: 9. The germline CDR1 and CDR2 sequences are SGHNT and YYREEE (reference sequence). The CDR3 loop spans 16 amino acids. The CDR3 coding sequence is TGTGCCAGCAGCTCCCAGACAGGGCCGGGCACCGGGGAGCTGTTTTTT. This codes for CASSSQTGPGTGELFF.

This clone occurred a few times. The CDR3 protein is CASSLAGPGYTF. CDR3 sequence (DNA): TGTGCCAGCAGCTTGGCAGGCCCTGGCTACACCTTC. V is TRBV5-8 and J is TRBJ1-2; D gene uncertain. This CDR3 spans 12 amino acids. The germline V and J ends were trimmed by 0 bases and 7 bases, with 7 bases remaining between them. Germline V gives CDR1 SGHTS, CDR2 YDEGEE.

The chain links TRBV7-3 to TRBJ1-4; D is uncertain. Germline assignment: CDR1 SGHTA and CDR2 FQGTGA. V was shortened by 4 bases and J by 8 bases, with 5 bases between the two germline ends. The CDR3 length is 11 residues. The CDR3 DNA reads TGTGCCAGCAGCTCGAGCGAAAAACTGTTTTTT. It is translated as CASSSSEKLFF.

V gene TRBV7-9 combines with J gene TRBJ1-5, with a tentative D call TRBD1 (5 bases). The CDR3 loop spans 16 amino acids. Deletions cut 5 bases from V and 4 bases from J, with 18 bases between. Germline V gene sequence: CDR1 SEHNR, CDR2 FQNEAQ (reference sequence). CDR3 nucleotide sequence: TGTGCCAGCAGCCCCGGGAGGGGTAGGGCTAATCAGCCCCAGCATTTT. Its translation is CASSPGRGRANQPQHF. The full variable domain, rest sourced from reference TRBV7-9 and TRBJ1-5, is DTGVSQNPRHKITKRGQNVTFRCDPISEHNRLYWYRQTLGQGPEFLTYFQNEAQLEKSRLLSDRFSAERPKGSFSTLEIQRTEQGDSAMYLCASSPGRGRANQPQHFGDGTRLSIL.

The chain combines TRBV7-2 with TRBJ2-7, with a tentative D call TRBD1 (6 bases). CDR1 and CDR2 from the germline V gene are SGHTA and FQGNSA. CDR3 length equals 14 residues. Between the trimmed V and J ends, which lost 5 bases and 2 bases, there was a span of 13 bases. The CDR3 here is CASSPRQEAYEQYF. The CDR3 DNA follows: TGTGCCAGCAGCCCTCGACAGGAGGCCTACGAGCAGTACTTC.

The chain combines TRBV6-5 with TRBJ2-1; TRBD2 aligns across 8 bases. CDR1 and CDR2 (germline): MNHEY, SVGAGI. J lost 10 bases, V lost 2 bases, and 10 bases had no gene match. This CDR3 contains 15 residues. CDR3 DNA: TGTGCCAGCAGTTACCTCCCGGGGGGGCTAGGCGAGCAGTTCTTC. Translating it yields CASSYLPGGLGEQFF.

A note on this clone: The sample holds other DNA sequences that translate to the same CDR3. The chain employs TRBV27 and TRBJ1-2; 11 nucleotides line up with TRBD1. V shed 5 bases and J 8 bases; nucleotides not matched to a gene: 4. The germline gives CDR1 MNHEY, CDR2 SMNVEV (reference sequence). The length of the CDR3 is 13 residues. The DNA for the CDR3 is TGTGCCAGCAGTCTGGGGACAGGGGGAGGCTACACCTTC. Translation: CASSLGTGGGYTF.

This clone was detected once. V is TRBV6-5 and J is TRBJ2-3; 8 bases fit TRBD2. Germline-derived CDR1 and CDR2 are MNHEY and SVGAGI. This CDR3 comprises 15 residues. Unmatched junction bases numbered 10, after V lost 6 bases and J lost 5 bases. CDR3 nucleotides: TGTGCCAGCAGAGCGGGGGAGGGATGGAAAGATACGCAGTATTTT. Translation: CASRAGEGWKDTQYF.

This chain uses TRBV7-3 with TRBJ2-2; D perhaps matches TRBD1 (5 bases). CDR3 length: 14 amino acids. The germline gives CDR1 SGHTA, CDR2 FQGTGA. V shed 2 bases and J shed 4 bases, with 8 bases lying between them. DNA of the CDR3: TGTGCCAGCAGCTTAGACAGAATCACCGGGGAGCTGTTTTTT. Translated, it gives CASSLDRITGELFF.